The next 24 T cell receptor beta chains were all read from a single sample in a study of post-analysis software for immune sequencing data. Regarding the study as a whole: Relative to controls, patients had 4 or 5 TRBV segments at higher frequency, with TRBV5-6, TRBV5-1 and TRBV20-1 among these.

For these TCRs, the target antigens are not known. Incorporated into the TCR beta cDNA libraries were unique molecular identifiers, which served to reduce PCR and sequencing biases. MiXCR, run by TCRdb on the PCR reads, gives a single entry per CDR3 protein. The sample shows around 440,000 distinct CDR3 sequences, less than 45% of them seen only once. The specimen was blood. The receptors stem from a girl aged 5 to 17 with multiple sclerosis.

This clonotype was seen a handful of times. The chain's CDR3 is CASSQFPFDEQFF. The DNA of the CDR3 is TGCGCCAGCAGTCAATTCCCGTTTGATGAGCAGTTCTTC. J is TRBJ2-1 and V is TRBV4-1; D is unresolved. V lost 6 bases to trimming and J lost 8 bases, with 14 bases between them. This CDR3 region has 13 residues. Germline V gives CDR1 MGHRA, CDR2 YSYEKL.

Here the CDR3 DNA reads TGCGCCAGCAGCCAAGATCACGGGAGGGCCGCGAGTAAGACAGATACGCAGTATTTT. It yields the protein CASSQDHGRAASKTDTQYF. The chain combines TRBV4-3 with TRBJ2-3, with TRBD2 matching over 8 bases. CDR3 length equals 19 residues. Germline loops: CDR1 LGHNA, CDR2 YSLEER. V dropped 0 bases and J dropped 3; count of bases not matched to a gene: 14.

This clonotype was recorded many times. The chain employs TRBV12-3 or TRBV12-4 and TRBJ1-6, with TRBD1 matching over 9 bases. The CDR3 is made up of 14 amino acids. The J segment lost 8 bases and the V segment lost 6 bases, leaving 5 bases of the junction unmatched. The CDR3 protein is CASSIRTGDSPLHF. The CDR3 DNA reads TGTGCCAGCAGCATCAGGACAGGGGATTCACCCCTCCACTTT.

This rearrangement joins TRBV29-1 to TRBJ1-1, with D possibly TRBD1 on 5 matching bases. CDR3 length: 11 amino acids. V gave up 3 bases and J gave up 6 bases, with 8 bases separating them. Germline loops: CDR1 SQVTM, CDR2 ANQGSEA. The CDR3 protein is CSVDPGAEAFF. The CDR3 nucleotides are TGCAGCGTTGACCCGGGGGCTGAAGCTTTCTTT.

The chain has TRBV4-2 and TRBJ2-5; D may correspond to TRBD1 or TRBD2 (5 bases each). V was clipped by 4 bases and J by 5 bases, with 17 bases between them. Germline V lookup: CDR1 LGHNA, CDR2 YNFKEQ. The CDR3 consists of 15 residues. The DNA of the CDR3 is TGTGCCAGCAGCCCGGAGGACAACCCCATGGAGACCCAGTACTTC. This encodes CASSPEDNPMETQYF.

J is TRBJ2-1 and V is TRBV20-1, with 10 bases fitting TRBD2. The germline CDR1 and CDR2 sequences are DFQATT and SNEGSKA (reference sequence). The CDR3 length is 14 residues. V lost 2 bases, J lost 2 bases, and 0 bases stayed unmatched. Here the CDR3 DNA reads TGCAGTGCTAGAAGCGGGAGGGCCTACAATGAGCAGTTCTTC. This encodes CSARSGRAYNEQFF.

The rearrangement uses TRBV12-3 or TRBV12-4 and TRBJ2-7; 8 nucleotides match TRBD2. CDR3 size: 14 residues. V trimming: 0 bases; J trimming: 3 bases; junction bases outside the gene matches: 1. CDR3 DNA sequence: TGTGCCAGCAGTTTAGCTAGCGGGGTCTACGAGCAGTACTTC. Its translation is CASSLASGVYEQYF.

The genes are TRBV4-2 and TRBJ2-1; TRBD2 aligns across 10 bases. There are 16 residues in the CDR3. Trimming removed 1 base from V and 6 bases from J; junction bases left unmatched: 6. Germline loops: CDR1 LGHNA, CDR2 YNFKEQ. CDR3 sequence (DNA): TGTGCCAGCAGCCAAGGATCCCTAGCGGGAGTCAATGAGCAGTTCTTC. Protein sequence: CASSQGSLAGVNEQFF.

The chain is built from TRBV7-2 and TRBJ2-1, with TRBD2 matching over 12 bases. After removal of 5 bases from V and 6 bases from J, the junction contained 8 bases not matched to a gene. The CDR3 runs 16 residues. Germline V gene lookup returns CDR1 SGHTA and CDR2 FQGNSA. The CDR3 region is CASSQTPSGGANEQFF. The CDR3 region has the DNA TGTGCCAGCAGCCAAACCCCTAGCGGGGGGGCCAATGAGCAGTTCTTC. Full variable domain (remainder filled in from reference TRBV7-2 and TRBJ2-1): GAGVSQSPSNKVTEKGKDVELRCDPISGHTALYWYRQSLGQGLEFLIYFQGNSAPDKSGLPSDRFSAERTGGSVSTLTIQRTQQEDSAVYLCASSQTPSGGANEQFFGPGTRLTVL.

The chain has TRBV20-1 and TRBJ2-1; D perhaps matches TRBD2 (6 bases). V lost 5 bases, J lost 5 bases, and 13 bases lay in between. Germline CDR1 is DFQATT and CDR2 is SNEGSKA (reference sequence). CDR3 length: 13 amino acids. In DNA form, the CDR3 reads TGCAGTGCTCGACTAGTTCCTCACAATGAGCAGTTCTTC. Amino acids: CSARLVPHNEQFF.

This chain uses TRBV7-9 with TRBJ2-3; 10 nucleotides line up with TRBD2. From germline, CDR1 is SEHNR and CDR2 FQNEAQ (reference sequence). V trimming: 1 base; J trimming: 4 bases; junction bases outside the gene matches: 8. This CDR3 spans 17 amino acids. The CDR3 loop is CASSLVVASGSADTQYF. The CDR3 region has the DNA TGTGCCAGCAGCTTAGTGGTGGCTAGCGGGAGCGCAGATACGCAGTATTTT.

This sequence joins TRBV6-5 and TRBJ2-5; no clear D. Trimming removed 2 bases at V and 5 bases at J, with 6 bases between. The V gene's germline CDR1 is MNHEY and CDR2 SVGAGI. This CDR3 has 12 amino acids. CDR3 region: CASSYGRETQYF. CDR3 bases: TGTGCCAGCAGTTACGGACGTGAGACCCAGTACTTC.

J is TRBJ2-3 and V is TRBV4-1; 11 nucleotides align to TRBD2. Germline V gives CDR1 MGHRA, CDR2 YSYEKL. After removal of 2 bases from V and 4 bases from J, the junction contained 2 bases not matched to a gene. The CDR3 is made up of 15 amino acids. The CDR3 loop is CASSQMGLAADTQYF. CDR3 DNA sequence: TGCGCCAGCAGCCAAATGGGACTAGCGGCAGATACGCAGTATTTT.

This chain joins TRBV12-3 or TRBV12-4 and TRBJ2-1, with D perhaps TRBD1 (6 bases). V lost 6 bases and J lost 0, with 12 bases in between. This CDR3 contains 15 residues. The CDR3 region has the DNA TGTGCCAGCAGCTTACTGGGGGCCTCCTACAATGAGCAGTTCTTC. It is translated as CASSLLGASYNEQFF.

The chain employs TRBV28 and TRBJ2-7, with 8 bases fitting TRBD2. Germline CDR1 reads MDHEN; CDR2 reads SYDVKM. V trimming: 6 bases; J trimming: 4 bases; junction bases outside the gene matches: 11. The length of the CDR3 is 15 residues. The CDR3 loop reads CASSRHGTSQYEQYF. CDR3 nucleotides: TGTGCCAGCAGCCGGCACGGGACTAGTCAATACGAGCAGTACTTC. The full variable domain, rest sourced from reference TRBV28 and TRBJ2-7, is DVKVTQSSRYLVKRTGEKVFLECVQDMDHENMFWYRQDPGLGLRLIYFSYDVKMKEKGDIPEGYSVSREKKERFSLILESASTNQTSMYLCASSRHGTSQYEQYFGPGTRLTVT.

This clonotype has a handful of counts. The CDR3 DNA follows: TGTGCCAGCAGCTTTCCACCTGGGGGATCTAGCACAGATACGCAGTATTTT. It specifies CASSFPPGGSSTDTQYF. This chain connects TRBV7-9 to TRBJ2-3; D might be TRBD1 or TRBD2, each matching 5 bases. Trimming removed 3 bases at V and 0 bases at J, with 16 bases between. This CDR3 has 17 residues. Per the germline V gene, CDR1 is SEHNR and CDR2 is FQNEAQ (reference sequence). The variable domain in full, with the rest retrieved from reference TRBV7-9 and TRBJ2-3, is DTGVSQNPRHKITKRGQNVTFRCDPISEHNRLYWYRQTLGQGPEFLTYFQNEAQLEKSRLLSDRFSAERPKGSFSTLEIQRTEQGDSAMYLCASSFPPGGSSTDTQYFGPGTRLTVL.

CDR3 DNA: TGTGCCACCAGCAGAGACCAGTGGAGGAACACTGAAGCTTTCTTT. Residues: CATSRDQWRNTEAFF. The chain joins TRBV15 to TRBJ1-1; no clear D. CDR1 and CDR2 (germline): LNHNV, YYDKDF (reference sequence). The V end was cut by 0 bases, the J end by 1 base, with 9 bases between. The CDR3 totals 15 residues.

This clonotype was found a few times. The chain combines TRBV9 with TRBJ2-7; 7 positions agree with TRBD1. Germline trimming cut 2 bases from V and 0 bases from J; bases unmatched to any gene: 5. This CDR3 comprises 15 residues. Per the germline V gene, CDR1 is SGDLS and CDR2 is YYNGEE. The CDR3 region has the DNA TGTGCCAGCAGCGTGGGGAACAGGGGCTCCTACGAGCAGTACTTC. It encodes CASSVGNRGSYEQYF.

The CDR3 loop is CASSPLAPSSYNEQFF. The CDR3 DNA reads TGTGCCAGCAGTCCCCTAGCCCCGAGCTCCTACAATGAGCAGTTCTTC. The chain recombines TRBV12-3 or TRBV12-4 with TRBJ2-1; tentative D call: TRBD2 (5 bases). V lost 5 bases and J 0 bases, leaving 14 bases between the germline ends. The CDR3 extends over 16 amino acids.

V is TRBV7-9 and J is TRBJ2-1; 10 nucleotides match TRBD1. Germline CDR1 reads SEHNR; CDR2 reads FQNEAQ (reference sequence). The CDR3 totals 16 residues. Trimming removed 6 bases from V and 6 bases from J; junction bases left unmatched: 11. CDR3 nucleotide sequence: TGTGCCAGCAGGTCGGGGGGGACAGGGGACGTCAATGAGCAGTTCTTC. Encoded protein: CASRSGGTGDVNEQFF.

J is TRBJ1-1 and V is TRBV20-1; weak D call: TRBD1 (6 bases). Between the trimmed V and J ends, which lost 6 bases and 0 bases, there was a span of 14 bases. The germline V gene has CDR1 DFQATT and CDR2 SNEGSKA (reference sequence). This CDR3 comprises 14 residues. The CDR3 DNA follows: TGCAGTGCCCGAGCGGGGGCAGTGAACACTGAAGCTTTCTTT. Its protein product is CSARAGAVNTEAFF.

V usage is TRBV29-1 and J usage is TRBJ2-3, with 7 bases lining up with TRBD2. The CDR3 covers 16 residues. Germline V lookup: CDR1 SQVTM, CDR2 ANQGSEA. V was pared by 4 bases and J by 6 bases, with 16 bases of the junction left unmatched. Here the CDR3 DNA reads TGCAGCGTTGTTTCGGCTAGCGGATCCAAAGTGGATACGCAGTATTTT. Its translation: CSVVSASGSKVDTQYF.

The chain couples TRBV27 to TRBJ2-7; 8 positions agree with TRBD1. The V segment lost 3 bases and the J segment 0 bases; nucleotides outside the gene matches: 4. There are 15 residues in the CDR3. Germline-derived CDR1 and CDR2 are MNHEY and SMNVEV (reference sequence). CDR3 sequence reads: CASSLDRVSSYEQYF. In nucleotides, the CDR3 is TGTGCCAGCAGTTTGGACAGGGTGAGCTCCTACGAGCAGTACTTC.

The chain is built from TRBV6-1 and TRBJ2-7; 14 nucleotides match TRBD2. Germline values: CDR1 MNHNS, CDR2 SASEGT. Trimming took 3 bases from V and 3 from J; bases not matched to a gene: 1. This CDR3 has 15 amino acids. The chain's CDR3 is CASSDGLAGGYEQYF. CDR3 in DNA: TGTGCCAGCAGTGACGGACTAGCGGGAGGCTACGAGCAGTACTTC.